The 12 T cell receptor beta chains presented below share a single source sample, sequenced in a study of T cell responses to AZD1222 COVID-19 vaccine. This table comes from immunoSEQ multiplex PCR, and its TCRdb copy is limited to in-frame clones, with some not included. The sample has 150,000 to 200,000 clones, just over 85% seen once. The sample was peripheral blood, taken 28 days after the second AZD1222 dose. The source of these receptors is an adult who received the AZD1222 COVID-19 vaccine.

The V call is TRBV2, the J call TRBJ2-2; D tentatively fits TRBD1 or TRBD2 (5 bases each). The CDR3 consists of 14 residues. V lost 1 base, J lost 7 bases, and 10 bases lay in between. The germline CDR1 and CDR2 sequences are SNHLY and FYNNEI. The CDR3 DNA sequence: TGTGCCAGCAGTGAAGGGGGCGCGGGCGGGGAGCTGTTTTTT. This codes for CASSEGGAGGELFF.

The chain employs TRBV4-2 and TRBJ2-5; 7 bases agree with TRBD2. V shed 1 base, J shed 2 bases, and the junction held 7 bases outside the gene matches. CDR3 length equals 16 residues. Per germline, CDR1 LGHNA and CDR2 YNFKEQ. CDR3 sequence (DNA): TGTGCCAGCAGCCAAGGTAGTGGGAGGGTACAAGAGACCCAGTACTTC. It is translated as CASSQGSGRVQETQYF.

V and J are TRBV18 and TRBJ1-1; TRBD1 matches 7 bases. The V gene's germline CDR1 is KGHSH and CDR2 LQKENI. V trimming: 2 bases; J trimming: 1 base; junction bases outside the gene matches: 4. The CDR3 extends over 15 amino acids. For the CDR3, the DNA is TGTGCCAGCTCACCAAGGGGACAGCCGAACACTGAAGCTTTCTTT. This encodes CASSPRGQPNTEAFF.

The chain recombines TRBV9 with TRBJ1-5; 9 bases line up with TRBD1. Per germline, CDR1 SGDLS and CDR2 YYNGEE. Germline trimming cut 3 bases from V and 5 bases from J; bases unmatched to any gene: 6. CDR3 size: 15 residues. CDR3 loop: CASSGGTGSYQPQHF. The CDR3 DNA reads as TGTGCCAGCAGCGGAGGGACAGGGTCCTATCAGCCCCAGCATTTT.

The count of this clone is one. The rearrangement uses TRBV3-1 (or the pseudogene TRBV3-2) and TRBJ2-3; 8 bases line up with TRBD2. The length of the CDR3 is 14 residues. Unmatched junction bases numbered 4, after V lost 4 bases and J lost 4 bases. The germline V gene encodes CDR1 LGHDT and CDR2 YNNKEL (reference sequence). The CDR3 is CASSPGLASDTQYF. The CDR3 nucleotides read TGTGCCAGCAGCCCAGGACTAGCCTCAGATACGCAGTATTTT.

The J gene is TRBJ2-2, the V gene TRBV12-5, with 8 positions matching TRBD2. Unmatched junction bases numbered 7, after V lost 0 bases and J lost 4 bases. Germline V gene sequence: CDR1 LGHNT, CDR2 FRNRAP. CDR3 length: 17 residues. The CDR3 spells CASGLVIGGAGTGELFF. CDR3 sequence (DNA): TGTGCTAGTGGTTTGGTAATCGGGGGGGCCGGCACCGGGGAGCTGTTTTTT.

V gene TRBV5-4 combines with J gene TRBJ2-3; D gene uncertain. This CDR3 has 13 residues. Trimming removed 1 base from V and 4 bases from J, with 7 bases in between. The V gene's germline CDR1 is SGHNT and CDR2 YYREEE (reference sequence). The CDR3: CASSLKGPDTQYF. The CDR3 DNA reads as TGTGCCAGCAGCTTGAAAGGTCCAGATACGCAGTATTTT. Full variable domain (missing parts from reference TRBV5-4 and TRBJ2-3): ETGVTQSPTHLIKTRGQQVTLRCSSQSGHNTVSWYQQALGQGPQFIFQYYREEENGRGNFPPRFSGLQFPNYSSELNVNALELDDSALYLCASSLKGPDTQYFGPGTRLTVL.

The chain is built from TRBV15 and TRBJ1-3; D uncertain. CDR1 is LNHNV, CDR2 YYDKDF, per germline (reference sequence). V dropped 3 bases and J dropped 6 bases, with 12 bases sitting between them. The CDR3 runs to 14 residues. The CDR3 DNA is TGTGCCACCAGCAGCGGGCAGACGCCAAACACCATATATTTT. Translated: CATSSGQTPNTIYF.

The J gene is TRBJ2-1, the V gene TRBV5-1; D is possibly TRBD2 (5 bases). The CDR3 covers 15 residues. V gave up 0 bases and J gave up 7 bases, with 14 bases separating them. CDR1 and CDR2 (germline): SGHRS, YFSETQ. The CDR3 DNA reads as TGCGCCAGCAGCTTGGTAGGTGAGGGTCGGAATGAGCAGTTCTTC. It is translated as CASSLVGEGRNEQFF.

A single count supports this clone. The chain combines TRBV5-1 with TRBJ2-7; a weak D match, TRBD1 (5 bases). CDR3 length: 16 amino acids. The V gene lost 4 bases and the J gene lost 0 bases, with 17 bases spanning the gap. Germline assignment: CDR1 SGHRS and CDR2 YFSETQ. The CDR3 sequence: CASSTRGHDSSYEQYF. The CDR3 nucleotides read TGCGCCAGCAGCACCCGAGGACACGATAGCTCCTACGAGCAGTACTTC.

This chain links TRBV11-3 with TRBJ2-1; TRBD2 aligns across 8 bases. This CDR3 spans 17 amino acids. V was pared by 0 bases and J by 0 bases, with 4 bases of the junction left unmatched. Germline V lookup: CDR1 SGHNT, CDR2 YENEEA. CDR3 nucleotides: TGTGCCAGCAGCTTAGAGGGCGGGGGGACCTCCTACAATGAGCAGTTCTTC. Translated, it gives CASSLEGGGTSYNEQFF.

The chain employs TRBV9 and TRBJ2-3; D is undetermined. This CDR3 has 15 residues. Germline-derived CDR1 and CDR2 are SGDLS and YYNGEE. Trimming removed 0 bases from V and 2 bases from J, with 10 bases in between. Here the CDR3 reads CASSVAITLTDTQYF. The CDR3 DNA reads TGTGCCAGCAGCGTAGCTATAACGCTCACAGATACGCAGTATTTT. Supplemented by reference TRBV9 and TRBJ2-3, the full variable domain reads DSGVTQTPKHLITATGQRVTLRCSPRSGDLSVYWYQQSLDQGLQFLIQYYNGEERAKGNILERFSAQQFPDLHSELNLSSLELGDSALYFCASSVAITLTDTQYFGPGTRLTVL.